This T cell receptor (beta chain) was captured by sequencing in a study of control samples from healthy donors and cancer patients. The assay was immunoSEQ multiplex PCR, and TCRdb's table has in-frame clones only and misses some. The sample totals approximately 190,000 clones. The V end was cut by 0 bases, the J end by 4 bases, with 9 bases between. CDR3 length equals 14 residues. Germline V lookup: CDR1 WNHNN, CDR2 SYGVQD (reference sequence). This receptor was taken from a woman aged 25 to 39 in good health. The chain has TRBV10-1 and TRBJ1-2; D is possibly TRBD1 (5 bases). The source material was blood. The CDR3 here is CASSESGTAYGYTF. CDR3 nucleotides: TGCGCCAGCAGTGAGTCCGGGACGGCCTATGGCTACACCTTC.